This T cell receptor (beta chain) was sequenced during a study of cytomegalovirus exposure and HLA in healthy donors. Here immunoSEQ multiplex PCR was the method, and the copy in TCRdb shows in-frame clones only, minus some. The table has approximately 60,000 clones, approximately 95% seen once; the top ten hold about 6%. CDR1 SGHTA and CDR2 FQGNSA come from the germline V gene. V lost 5 bases and J lost 9; bases outside the gene matches: 11. The CDR3 has 15 residues. About this clone itself: Its antigen is undetermined.

Study-level results: Among TCR sequences, most were rare, though some public TCRs appeared in many donors.

The roughly 120-subject validation cohort, separate from the roughly 700-subject first cohort, included the donors. V and J are TRBV7-2 and TRBJ2-1; 9 bases align to TRBD2. The source material was PBMCs. The sequence was obtained from a woman younger than 35 in good health and CMV-seronegative. The CDR3 DNA reads TGTGCCAGCAGCCCACAGGTAGGGACTAGCATTGAGCAGTTCTTC. Translated, it gives CASSPQVGTSIEQFF.